The sequence of this T cell receptor (beta chain) was determined in a study of T cells in Graves' hyperthyroidism and ophthalmopathy. There were TCR beta CDR3 regions amplified from RNA transcripts. First-round RT-PCR with HTBI primers amplified the TCR CDR3 region. TCRdb redid the calling of the multiplex PCR reads with MiXCR, one entry per CDR3 protein. The profile covers about 560,000 distinct CDR3 sequences, with 15% to 18% appearing a single time and roughly 6.6% taken by the ten largest. Study outcomes and limitations: Researchers report that a 13 V-J model separated ophthalmopathy from stable hyperthyroidism.

Germline V gene data show CDR1 as LGHNA and CDR2 as YSLEER. V lost 0 bases and J 0 bases, leaving 11 bases between the germline ends. The CDR3 sequence is 17 residues long. This clonotype has just a few counts. What it binds is not known. Patients showing uncontrolled infection, other autoimmune disease, pregnancy or lactation were ineligible. 8.5 to 10 ml of fresh peripheral blood supplied the PBMCs. The receptor comes from a woman in her twenties or thirties with Graves' hyperthyroidism. The sample comprised blood. The chain employs TRBV4-3 and TRBJ2-2; D is possibly TRBD1 (6 bases). CDR3 DNA sequence: TGCGCCAGCAGCCAAGAGTGGGGGCCTGCGAACACCGGGGAGCTGTTTTTT. It specifies CASSQEWGPANTGELFF.